A selection of T cell receptor beta chains follows, all from one sample in a study of vaccination and CD4 T cells after COVID-19. One entry per CDR3 protein results from TCRdb running MiXCR on the PCR reads. Of 9,000 to 10,000 distinct CDR3 sequences listed, 45% to 60% are singletons. Antigens of these TCRs are unknown. Sequencing was performed on CD4+ T cells from blood, cultured in vitro. Receptor source: a human donor in good health. Each CDR3 is given with its conserved first and last residue. D genes are given only for firm matches. Only some rows state a clone size, as once, few, many or a class for expanded clones.

CDR3aa: CAWRGTNEKLFF; CDR3nt: TGTGCCTGGAGGGGAACTAATGAAAAACTGTTTTTT; abundance: few; d_gene: -; v_gene: TRBV30; len: 12; j_gene: TRBJ1-4
CDR3aa: CAIDQGQGLIYEQYF; CDR3nt: TGTGCCATAGATCAGGGACAGGGGCTAATCTACGAGCAGTACTTC; abundance: -; d_gene: TRBD1; v_gene: TRBV6-1; len: 15; j_gene: TRBJ2-7
CDR3aa: CASTPGPGVGQETQYF; CDR3nt: TGTGCCAGCACCCCAGGGCCGGGGGTTGGCCAAGAGACTCAGTACTTC; abundance: -; d_gene: -; v_gene: TRBV7-2; len: 16; j_gene: TRBJ2-5
CDR3aa: CASSYPTSPPHEQFF; CDR3nt: TGTGCCAGCAGTTACCCGACCTCACCCCCCCATGAGCAGTTCTTC; abundance: -; d_gene: -; v_gene: TRBV6-5; len: 15; j_gene: TRBJ2-1
CDR3aa: CAISEPTEYNEQFF; CDR3nt: TGTGCCATCAGTGAGCCAACAGAGTACAATGAGCAGTTCTTC; abundance: -; d_gene: -; v_gene: TRBV10-3; len: 14; j_gene: TRBJ2-1
CDR3aa: CASSFAGPEQYF; CDR3nt: TGTGCCAGCAGCTTCGCCGGGCCAGAGCAGTACTTC; abundance: -; d_gene: -; v_gene: TRBV6-1; len: 12; j_gene: TRBJ2-7
CDR3aa: CATSAQRGGKQYF; CDR3nt: TGTGCCACCAGTGCCCAGAGGGGCGGCAAGCAGTACTTC; abundance: few; d_gene: -; v_gene: TRBV24-1; len: 13; j_gene: TRBJ2-7
CDR3aa: CATSRVAAYGYTF; CDR3nt: TGTGCCACCAGCAGAGTTGCAGCCTATGGCTACACCTTC; abundance: few; d_gene: -; v_gene: TRBV15; len: 13; j_gene: TRBJ1-2
CDR3aa: CASSYYGEMGSTDTQYF; CDR3nt: TGTGCCAGCAGTTACTACGGAGAGATGGGGAGCACAGATACGCAGTATTTT; abundance: few; d_gene: -; v_gene: TRBV6-2/TRBV6-3; len: 17; j_gene: TRBJ2-3
CDR3aa: CASSPDLRGVNTEAFF; CDR3nt: TGCGCCAGCAGCCCAGACCTCAGGGGGGTGAACACTGAAGCTTTCTTT; abundance: -; d_gene: TRBD1; v_gene: TRBV4-3; len: 16; j_gene: TRBJ1-1
CDR3aa: CASSLTWGDTQYF; CDR3nt: TGTGCCAGCAGTTTAACCTGGGGAGATACGCAGTATTTT; abundance: -; d_gene: -; v_gene: TRBV28; len: 13; j_gene: TRBJ2-3
CDR3aa: CATSRGGTAYEQYF; CDR3nt: TGTGCCACCAGCAGAGGCGGGACTGCCTACGAGCAGTACTTC; abundance: few; d_gene: -; v_gene: TRBV15; len: 14; j_gene: TRBJ2-7
CDR3aa: CASSFSGRSSTDTQYF; CDR3nt: TGTGCCAGCAGCTTTAGCGGGAGGTCTAGCACAGATACGCAGTATTTT; abundance: -; d_gene: TRBD2; v_gene: TRBV5-4; len: 16; j_gene: TRBJ2-3
CDR3aa: CASTLGAAAQNTEAFF; CDR3nt: TGCGCCAGCACCTTGGGGGCTGCCGCTCAGAACACTGAAGCTTTCTTT; abundance: -; d_gene: -; v_gene: TRBV5-1; len: 16; j_gene: TRBJ1-1
CDR3aa: CSASFPQTRTGRTQYF; CDR3nt: TGCAGTGCTAGTTTTCCCCAGACGCGCACCGGGCGGACCCAGTACTTC; abundance: few; d_gene: -; v_gene: TRBV20-1; len: 16; j_gene: TRBJ2-5
CDR3aa: CSATGTGGQETQYF; CDR3nt: TGCAGTGCTACCGGGACAGGGGGTCAAGAGACCCAGTACTTC; abundance: -; d_gene: TRBD1; v_gene: TRBV20-1; len: 14; j_gene: TRBJ2-5
CDR3aa: CSPGSGSYEQYF; CDR3nt: TGCAGTCCAGGCAGCGGGTCTTACGAGCAGTACTTC; abundance: few; d_gene: -; v_gene: TRBV20-1; len: 12; j_gene: TRBJ2-7
CDR3aa: CASHRQGAWDTEAFF; CDR3nt: TGTGCCAGTCACCGACAGGGGGCATGGGACACTGAAGCTTTCTTT; abundance: few; d_gene: TRBD1; v_gene: TRBV19; len: 15; j_gene: TRBJ1-1
CDR3aa: CSARDRGVERNTGELFF; CDR3nt: TGCAGTGCTAGAGATCGTGGCGTGGAGAGGAACACCGGGGAGCTGTTTTTT; abundance: -; d_gene: -; v_gene: TRBV20-1; len: 17; j_gene: TRBJ2-2
CDR3aa: CASSNTVMNTEAFF; CDR3nt: TGCGCCAGCAGCAACACAGTAATGAACACTGAAGCTTTCTTT; abundance: -; d_gene: -; v_gene: TRBV4-3; len: 14; j_gene: TRBJ1-1
CDR3aa: CARKTDRVAGELFF; CDR3nt: TGTGCCAGGAAAACGGACAGGGTGGCCGGGGAGCTGTTTTTT; abundance: few; d_gene: TRBD1; v_gene: TRBV2; len: 14; j_gene: TRBJ2-2
CDR3aa: CSARAGGYNSPLHF; CDR3nt: TGCAGTGCTAGGGCCGGGGGGTATAATTCGCCCCTCCACTTT; abundance: few; d_gene: -; v_gene: TRBV20-1; len: 14; j_gene: TRBJ1-6
CDR3aa: CASSLVGGDSPQHF; CDR3nt: TGTGCCAGCAGTCTGGTAGGCGGCGACTCGCCCCAGCATTTT; abundance: few; d_gene: -; v_gene: TRBV27; len: 14; j_gene: TRBJ1-5
CDR3aa: CASSPLRTGPDGYTF; CDR3nt: TGTGCCAGCTCACCACTAAGGACAGGGCCGGATGGCTACACCTTC; abundance: -; d_gene: TRBD1; v_gene: TRBV18; len: 15; j_gene: TRBJ1-2
CDR3aa: CASGTWSRDTIYF; CDR3nt: TGTGCCAGCGGCACCTGGTCGAGAGACACCATATATTTT; abundance: once; d_gene: -; v_gene: TRBV11-2; len: 13; j_gene: TRBJ1-3
CDR3aa: CASSKGENLSTEAFF; CDR3nt: TGTGCCAGCAGCAAAGGAGAAAACCTCTCCACTGAAGCTTTCTTT; abundance: few; d_gene: -; v_gene: TRBV21-1; len: 15; j_gene: TRBJ1-1
CDR3aa: CASSQGQGSNYGYTF; CDR3nt: TGTGCCAGCAGCCAGGGACAGGGGTCTAACTATGGCTACACCTTC; abundance: -; d_gene: TRBD1; v_gene: TRBV3-1; len: 15; j_gene: TRBJ1-2
CDR3aa: CASTRDRVNTEAFF; CDR3nt: TGTGCCAGCACCCGGGACAGGGTGAACACTGAAGCTTTCTTT; abundance: -; d_gene: TRBD1; v_gene: TRBV6-1; len: 14; j_gene: TRBJ1-1
CDR3aa: CASSFAHPGNTIYF; CDR3nt: TGTGCCAGCAGCTTTGCCCACCCTGGAAACACCATATATTTT; abundance: few; d_gene: -; v_gene: TRBV7-2; len: 14; j_gene: TRBJ1-3
CDR3aa: CASGTQSNQPQHF; CDR3nt: TGTGCCAGCGGGACACAAAGCAATCAGCCCCAGCATTTT; abundance: few; d_gene: -; v_gene: TRBV7-9; len: 13; j_gene: TRBJ1-5
CDR3aa: CASRGTAKYTEAFF; CDR3nt: TGTGCCAGCAGAGGGACAGCCAAATACACTGAAGCTTTCTTT; abundance: -; d_gene: TRBD1; v_gene: TRBV6-1; len: 14; j_gene: TRBJ1-1
CDR3aa: CASSLAFGQEEAFF; CDR3nt: TGCGCCAGCAGCTTGGCCTTCGGACAGGAGGAAGCTTTCTTT; abundance: -; d_gene: TRBD1; v_gene: TRBV5-1; len: 14; j_gene: TRBJ1-1
CDR3aa: CASSQDLLAGGSSTQYF; CDR3nt: TGTGCCAGCAGCCAAGATCTGCTAGCGGGAGGGTCTTCGACCCAGTACTTC; abundance: few; d_gene: TRBD2; v_gene: TRBV3-1; len: 17; j_gene: TRBJ2-5
CDR3aa: CASSHPGQGPDTQYF; CDR3nt: TGTGCCAGCAGCCATCCGGGACAGGGTCCAGATACGCAGTATTTT; abundance: -; d_gene: TRBD1; v_gene: TRBV7-8; len: 15; j_gene: TRBJ2-3
CDR3aa: CASSLMGGSKNIQYF; CDR3nt: TGTGCCAGCAGCTTAATGGGGGGATCCAAAAACATTCAGTACTTC; abundance: -; d_gene: -; v_gene: TRBV7-2; len: 15; j_gene: TRBJ2-4
CDR3aa: CASSLRTAYNEQFF; CDR3nt: TGTGCCAGCAGCTTAAGGACAGCCTACAATGAGCAGTTCTTC; abundance: -; d_gene: -; v_gene: TRBV5-4; len: 14; j_gene: TRBJ2-1
CDR3aa: CASSYFQGLRVSGANVLTF; CDR3nt: TGTGCCAGCAGTTACTTCCAGGGTCTACGCGTCTCTGGGGCCAACGTCCTGACTTTC; abundance: few; d_gene: -; v_gene: TRBV6-2/TRBV6-3; len: 19; j_gene: TRBJ2-6
CDR3aa: CAVAGTSGRSTDTQYF; CDR3nt: TGTGCCGTCGCCGGGACTAGCGGGAGGAGCACAGATACGCAGTATTTT; abundance: once; d_gene: TRBD2; v_gene: TRBV6-1; len: 16; j_gene: TRBJ2-3
CDR3aa: CASNPSGANVLTF; CDR3nt: TGTGCCAGCAACCCCTCTGGGGCCAACGTCCTGACTTTC; abundance: -; d_gene: -; v_gene: TRBV2; len: 13; j_gene: TRBJ2-6
CDR3aa: CSARDTGGAQNTEAFF; CDR3nt: TGCAGTGCTAGAGATACCGGGGGCGCACAGAACACTGAAGCTTTCTTT; abundance: few; d_gene: -; v_gene: TRBV20-1; len: 16; j_gene: TRBJ1-1
CDR3aa: CASSMDRDYGYTF; CDR3nt: TGTGCCAGCAGTATGGACAGGGACTATGGCTACACCTTC; abundance: few; d_gene: TRBD1; v_gene: TRBV6-1; len: 13; j_gene: TRBJ1-2
CDR3aa: CASSIYRGQGNQPQHF; CDR3nt: TGTGCCAGTAGTATATACAGGGGGCAGGGCAATCAGCCCCAGCATTTT; abundance: -; d_gene: TRBD1; v_gene: TRBV19; len: 16; j_gene: TRBJ1-5
CDR3aa: CASSQQSTDTQYF; CDR3nt: TGTGCCAGCAGTCAACAGAGCACAGATACGCAGTATTTT; abundance: few; d_gene: -; v_gene: TRBV12-3/TRBV12-4; len: 13; j_gene: TRBJ2-3
CDR3aa: CASSTTGARGNSNQPQHF; CDR3nt: TGTGCCAGTAGTACCACAGGGGCGCGGGGAAATAGCAATCAGCCCCAGCATTTT; abundance: few; d_gene: TRBD1; v_gene: TRBV19; len: 18; j_gene: TRBJ1-5
CDR3aa: CATRTGMGRGNNEQFF; CDR3nt: TGTGCCACCAGGACAGGGATGGGAAGAGGGAACAATGAGCAGTTCTTC; abundance: few; d_gene: TRBD1; v_gene: TRBV24-1; len: 16; j_gene: TRBJ2-1
CDR3aa: CASSFGAATQETQYF; CDR3nt: TGTGCCAGTAGTTTTGGGGCAGCCACCCAAGAGACCCAGTACTTC; abundance: -; d_gene: -; v_gene: TRBV19; len: 15; j_gene: TRBJ2-5